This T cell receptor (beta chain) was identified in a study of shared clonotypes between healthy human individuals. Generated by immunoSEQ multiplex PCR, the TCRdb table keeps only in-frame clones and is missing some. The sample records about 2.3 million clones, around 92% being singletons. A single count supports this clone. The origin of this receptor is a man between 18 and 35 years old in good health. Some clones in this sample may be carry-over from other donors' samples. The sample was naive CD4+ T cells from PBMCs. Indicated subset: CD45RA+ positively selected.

In nucleotides, the CDR3 is TGTGCCTGGAGGACCTCAGGGGATACCGGGGAGCTGTTTTTT. This gives the protein CAWRTSGDTGELFF. The V and J genes are TRBV30 and TRBJ2-2; TRBD1 is a possible D gene (6 bases). The CDR3 contains 14 residues. CDR1 and CDR2 from the germline V gene are GTSNPN and SVGIG (reference sequence). V dropped 3 bases and J dropped 5 bases, with 13 bases sitting between them.